This TCR beta chain was identified in a study of shared clonotypes between healthy human individuals. Overall study findings and caveats: When naive CD4 clonotypes were compared across several donors, 4% to 5.5% were shared.

TCRdb's copy holds only in-frame clones and misses some; the assay was immunoSEQ multiplex PCR. Of a few million clones detected, 95% appear once; the ten largest clones hold roughly 0.13%. Concerning this clone: The antigen is not known.

Donors, healthy HIV-negative adults, lacked recent acute infections or vaccinations. V was pared by 6 bases and J by 4 bases, with 12 bases between. The germline CDR1 and CDR2 sequences are SGHVS and FQNEAQ. The CDR3 has 13 residues. The chain combines TRBV7-8 with TRBJ2-5; D is possibly TRBD1 (7 bases). The sequence was obtained from a man aged 18 to 30 in good health. The sequencing input was naive CD4+ T cells sorted from blood. Subset: CD45RA+ positively selected. CDR3 DNA sequence: TGTGCCAGCAGATGGCAGGGGGGAGAGACCCAGTACTTC. Protein product: CASRWQGGETQYF.